A selection of T cell receptor beta chains follows, all from one sample in a study of shared clonotypes between healthy human individuals. Profiled with immunoSEQ multiplex PCR; TCRdb holds only in-frame clones, not every one. Of more than 1 million clones in the sample, about 80% were seen once. Sequenced sample: memory CD4+ T cells from PBMCs. The source is a man younger than 30 in good health. Some clones in this sample may be carry-over from other donors' samples. The CDR3 runs from the conserved cysteine through the conserved F or W. The order of the fields is J gene, D gene, V gene, clone size, CDR3 protein, CDR3 DNA. A D gene is named only where the DNA matches it firmly. The size field is filled for only some rows; it gives once, few, many or a size class.

j_call: TRBJ2-5
d_call: NA
v_call: TRBV5-1
clone_size: NA
cdr3_aa: CASSSRRSQETQYF
cdr3_nt: TGCGCCAGCAGCTCTCGCAGGAGCCAAGAGACCCAGTACTTC

j_call: TRBJ2-7
d_call: TRBD2
v_call: TRBV7-9
clone_size: NA
cdr3_aa: CACGLAGMSGEQYF
cdr3_nt: TGTGCCTGCGGACTAGCGGGGATGTCTGGCGAGCAGTACTTC

j_call: TRBJ1-2
d_call: NA
v_call: TRBV14
clone_size: NA
cdr3_aa: CASSQDVVGNYGYTF
cdr3_nt: TGTGCCAGCAGCCAAGATGTAGTGGGGAACTATGGCTACACCTTC

j_call: TRBJ2-6
d_call: NA
v_call: TRBV10-3
clone_size: NA
cdr3_aa: CAISESGSRAGANVLTF
cdr3_nt: TGTGCCATCAGTGAGTCGGGGTCGAGGGCTGGGGCCAACGTCCTGACTTTC

j_call: TRBJ1-2
d_call: NA
v_call: TRBV28
clone_size: few
cdr3_aa: CVTIQGNYGYTF
cdr3_nt: TGTGTCACCATCCAGGGTAACTATGGCTACACCTTC

j_call: TRBJ2-2
d_call: TRBD2
v_call: TRBV28
clone_size: NA
cdr3_aa: CASSFAGDTGELFF
cdr3_nt: TGTGCCAGCAGTTTCGCGGGAGACACCGGGGAGCTGTTTTTT

j_call: TRBJ2-2
d_call: NA
v_call: TRBV11-2
clone_size: NA
cdr3_aa: CASSSWTELNTGELFF
cdr3_nt: TGTGCCAGCAGCTCGTGGACAGAATTGAACACCGGGGAGCTGTTTTTT

j_call: TRBJ1-1
d_call: NA
v_call: TRBV29-1
clone_size: NA
cdr3_aa: CSVVRGSSEAFF
cdr3_nt: TGCAGCGTCGTTCGGGGATCCTCTGAAGCTTTCTTT

j_call: TRBJ2-3
d_call: NA
v_call: TRBV5-1
clone_size: NA
cdr3_aa: CASSKGVRSTDTQYF
cdr3_nt: TGCGCCAGCAGCAAGGGTGTGCGAAGCACAGATACGCAGTATTTT

j_call: TRBJ2-7
d_call: NA
v_call: TRBV11-3
clone_size: NA
cdr3_aa: CASSLGTGPKNF
cdr3_nt: TGTGCCAGCAGCTTAGGGACGGGGCCCAAAAACTTC

j_call: TRBJ2-3
d_call: NA
v_call: TRBV20-1
clone_size: NA
cdr3_aa: CSAIPSDTQYF
cdr3_nt: TGCAGTGCTATACCGTCGGATACGCAGTATTTT

j_call: TRBJ2-7
d_call: TRBD1
v_call: TRBV11-2
clone_size: NA
cdr3_aa: CASSRLTGGGYEQYF
cdr3_nt: TGTGCCAGCAGCCGACTTACAGGGGGCGGTTACGAGCAGTACTTC

j_call: TRBJ2-3
d_call: TRBD2
v_call: TRBV4-1
clone_size: NA
cdr3_aa: CASSHRRTSGSDTQYF
cdr3_nt: TGCGCCAGCAGCCACCGAAGGACTAGCGGGAGTGATACGCAGTATTTT

j_call: TRBJ2-2
d_call: NA
v_call: TRBV27
clone_size: NA
cdr3_aa: CASSPLGLPIGTGELFF
cdr3_nt: TGTGCCAGCAGTCCGTTAGGACTCCCGATAGGCACCGGGGAGCTGTTTTTT

j_call: TRBJ2-3
d_call: TRBD1
v_call: TRBV7-9
clone_size: few
cdr3_aa: CASSLGGQVSTDTQYF
cdr3_nt: TGTGCCAGCAGCTTAGGGGGACAGGTAAGCACAGATACGCAGTATTTT

j_call: TRBJ2-5
d_call: TRBD2
v_call: TRBV7-9
clone_size: NA
cdr3_aa: CASSLATSGSGETQYF
cdr3_nt: TGTGCCAGCAGCCTAGCCACTAGCGGGAGTGGGGAGACCCAGTACTTC

j_call: TRBJ1-2
d_call: TRBD1
v_call: TRBV27
clone_size: NA
cdr3_aa: CASSLYPGTGHGYTF
cdr3_nt: TGTGCCAGCAGTTTATACCCCGGGACAGGGCACGGCTACACCTTC

j_call: TRBJ2-1
d_call: NA
v_call: TRBV15
clone_size: NA
cdr3_aa: CATSRDVALVGNEQFF
cdr3_nt: TGTGCCACCAGCAGAGATGTCGCACTAGTAGGAAATGAGCAGTTCTTC

j_call: TRBJ1-1
d_call: NA
v_call: TRBV6-5
clone_size: NA
cdr3_aa: CASSTRGGGAFF
cdr3_nt: TGTGCCAGCAGTACTAGGGGAGGTGGAGCTTTCTTT

j_call: TRBJ1-1
d_call: NA
v_call: TRBV6-1
clone_size: few
cdr3_aa: CASSEAGSNTEAFF
cdr3_nt: TGTGCCAGCAGTGAAGCGGGGTCGAACACTGAAGCTTTCTTT

j_call: TRBJ1-2
d_call: NA
v_call: TRBV27
clone_size: NA
cdr3_aa: CASSSAKGLIYGYTF
cdr3_nt: TGTGCCAGCAGTTCGGCCAAGGGCTTGATATACGGCTACACCTTC

j_call: TRBJ2-7
d_call: TRBD2
v_call: TRBV4-2
clone_size: NA
cdr3_aa: CASSQDRSLAGVGYEQYF
cdr3_nt: TGTGCCAGCAGCCAAGATCGTTCGCTAGCGGGAGTTGGTTACGAGCAGTACTTC

j_call: TRBJ2-3
d_call: TRBD2
v_call: TRBV10-1
clone_size: NA
cdr3_aa: CASIATGSPRLAGGPSDTQYF
cdr3_nt: TGCGCCAGCATTGCGACTGGGTCCCCCCGGCTAGCGGGAGGGCCTAGTGATACGCAGTATTTT

j_call: TRBJ2-7
d_call: NA
v_call: TRBV7-2
clone_size: NA
cdr3_aa: CASSSEVPYEQYF
cdr3_nt: TGTGCCAGCAGCTCAGAAGTCCCCTACGAGCAGTACTTC

j_call: TRBJ1-5
d_call: TRBD1
v_call: TRBV27
clone_size: NA
cdr3_aa: CASSSTGGGQPQHF
cdr3_nt: TGTGCCAGCAGTTCGACAGGGGGCGGGCAGCCCCAGCATTTT